This T cell receptor beta chain was retrieved from a study of graft-versus-host responses after intestinal transplantation. V lost 0 bases and J 5 bases, leaving 6 bases between the germline ends. The V gene's germline CDR1 is MGHRA and CDR2 YSYEKL. CDR3 length: 13 residues. Libraries were prepared by immunoSEQ multiplex PCR; TCRdb keeps only in-frame clonotypes and omits some of them. This table has just under 90,000 clones, 83% appearing once. With regard to this clone: Its antigen remains unknown.

The chain uses TRBV4-1 and TRBJ2-3; possibly TRBD2 for D (6 bases). The clonotype was recovered from a human donor who received an intestinal transplant. Sequencing was performed on unstimulated CD8+ T cells sorted from spleen or lymph node cells, taken before intestinal transplant. The CDR3: CASSQEGGDTQYF. Written as DNA, the CDR3 is TGCGCCAGCAGCCAAGAGGGAGGAGATACGCAGTATTTT.